This TCR beta chain was profiled in a study of identical twins. Via MiXCR, TCRdb re-called the 5' RACE reads, giving one row per CDR3 protein. The sample has approximately 1.8 million distinct CDR3 sequences; around a third are singletons. The CDR3 contains 15 residues. V was pared by 1 base and J by 3 bases, with 4 bases of the junction left unmatched. The V gene's germline CDR1 is LGHDT and CDR2 YNNKEL (reference sequence). This clonotype has more than one count but fewer than ten. This TCR was recovered from a newborn girl in good health. Sequenced: cord blood. The chain joins TRBV3-1 to TRBJ2-5; 8 bases align to TRBD2. The CDR3 sequence is CASSQVFGREETQYF. The CDR3 bases are TGTGCCAGCAGCCAAGTCTTCGGGAGGGAAGAGACCCAGTACTTC.